Listed here are 22 T cell receptor beta chains from one sample, sequenced in a study of shared clonotypes between healthy human individuals (dated by TCRdb to 2018 to 2020). Preparation of the library involved the immunoSEQ multiplex PCR assay. TCRdb retrieved this table from immuneACCESS and kept in-frame rearrangements only. Not all clones are present; in checked studies, unresolved V genes account for under half, and no reason is known for the remainder. The sample table lists millions of clones, around 96% of them with a count of one. The ten most abundant clones make up roughly 1.1% of the sample. For the CD8 naive samples, CD45RO-negative cells were positively selected for CCR7, yielding a CD45RA+CCR7+ population from which TemRA cells were excluded. Sample: naive CD8+ T cells sorted from blood. The sample's cell subset or site label, decoded: CD45RA+CCR7+. These receptors all come from a man younger than 35 in good health.

The rearrangement links TRBV7-6 to TRBJ2-5, with 8 nucleotides matching TRBD1. The CDR3 is 14 amino acids. The J segment lost 4 bases and the V segment lost 4 bases, leaving 5 bases of the junction unmatched. Per the germline V gene, CDR1 is SGHVS and CDR2 is FNYEAQ. The DNA for the CDR3 is TGTGCCAGCAGCTCCCCCGACAGGGGAGAGACCCAGTACTTC. It encodes CASSSPDRGETQYF.

Comment on this clone: The same CDR3 also results from other DNA sequences found in this sample. The gene calls are TRBV6-5 and TRBJ2-5; 9 bases match TRBD1. The ends lost 6 bases at V and 4 bases at J; junction bases unmatched: 3. Per the germline V gene, CDR1 is MNHEY and CDR2 is SVGAGI. This CDR3 has 13 residues. CDR3 DNA sequence: TGTGCCAGCAGCGGACAGGGGATAGAGACCCAGTACTTC. Protein sequence: CASSGQGIETQYF.

This sequence joins TRBV19 and TRBJ2-6, with TRBD1 matching 7 bases. The CDR3 is 15 residues long. V was clipped by 1 base and J by 9 bases; unmatched bases: 6. The germline V gene has CDR1 LNHDA and CDR2 SQIVND (reference sequence). CDR3 coding DNA: TGTGCCAGTAGTATAGGGACAGGAGTAGTCAACGTCCTGACTTTC. Amino acid sequence: CASSIGTGVVNVLTF.

This clone appeared once. This sequence joins TRBV27 and TRBJ2-1; 11 bases are a match to TRBD2. V lost 6 bases and J lost 3; bases outside the gene matches: 4. Germline-derived CDR1 and CDR2 are MNHEY and SMNVEV (reference sequence). The CDR3 loop spans 15 amino acids. CDR3 sequence (DNA): TGTGCCAGCAGCCGGGGACTAGCGGACTACAATGAGCAGTTCTTC. Its protein product is CASSRGLADYNEQFF.

The V and J genes are TRBV6-1 and TRBJ2-3; tentatively, D is TRBD1 (6 bases). CDR3 length: 14 residues. Germline V gene data show CDR1 as MNHNS and CDR2 as SASEGT. Trimming took off 10 bases at V and 0 bases at J, with 14 bases between the two ends. The CDR3 nucleotides read TGTGCCACCCATAGGGGGTATAGCACAGATACGCAGTATTTT. It codes for CATHRGYSTDTQYF.

A note on this clone: Other DNA sequences from this sample encode an identical CDR3 as well. The chain couples TRBV6-5 to TRBJ2-7; 7 nucleotides match TRBD1. Trimming at V came to 3 bases and at J to 3 bases, leaving 5 bases not matched to a gene. The germline V gene encodes CDR1 MNHEY and CDR2 SVGAGI. This CDR3 is 14 amino acids long. The CDR3 region has the DNA TGTGCCAGCAGTTATTCCACAGGGGACTACGAGCAGTACTTC. Amino acid sequence: CASSYSTGDYEQYF.

The chain recombines TRBV7-9 with TRBJ2-5, with 10 bases aligning to TRBD2. Per the germline V gene, CDR1 is SEHNR and CDR2 is FQNEAQ (reference sequence). The CDR3 length is 14 residues. V lost 3 bases and J lost 4; bases outside the gene matches: 2. CDR3 sequence (DNA): TGTGCCAGCAGCTTCCCTAGCGGGGGAGAGACCCAGTACTTC. Its translation: CASSFPSGGETQYF.

Details on this clone: Additional DNA sequences in this sample encode the identical CDR3. The V call is TRBV27, the J call TRBJ2-7, with 7 bases aligning to TRBD1. CDR3 length: 14 residues. Looked up from germline, CDR1 is MNHEY and CDR2 is SMNVEV (reference sequence). Unmatched junction bases numbered 9, after V lost 3 bases and J lost 7 bases. In DNA form, the CDR3 reads TGTGCCAGCAGTTTGGTGGGATCAGGGGGTGAGCAGTACTTC. Protein: CASSLVGSGGEQYF.

This chain connects TRBV13 to TRBJ2-7; D assignment may be TRBD1 or TRBD2 (5 bases each). CDR1 and CDR2 (germline): PRHDT, FYEKMQ (reference sequence). Trimming stripped 0 bases from V and 1 base from J, with 10 bases between. This CDR3 has 15 residues. The CDR3 spells CASSLGRDGSYEQYF. The DNA for the CDR3 is TGTGCCAGCAGCTTAGGGAGGGACGGTTCCTACGAGCAGTACTTC.

The CDR3 protein is CASSERLAGEGAKNIQYF. Written as DNA, the CDR3 is TGTGCCAGTAGTGAGCGACTAGCGGGAGAGGGAGCCAAAAACATTCAGTACTTC. The V call is TRBV19, the J call TRBJ2-4, with TRBD2 identical over 12 bases. This CDR3 region has 18 residues. V lost 5 bases and J lost 0; bases outside the gene matches: 8. From germline, CDR1 is LNHDA and CDR2 SQIVND (reference sequence).

Only one count was recorded for this clone. The chain is built from TRBV9 and TRBJ2-1, with 9 nucleotides matching TRBD2. The CDR3 is 16 amino acids. The V gene's germline CDR1 is SGDLS and CDR2 YYNGEE. Losses at the gene ends were 0 bases for V and 12 bases for J; bases not matched to a gene: 13. The CDR3 region has the DNA TGTGCCAGCAGCGTAGGGTCTAGCGGGGCCCAGTTTTTGCAGTTCTTC. It yields the protein CASSVGSSGAQFLQFF.

V and J are TRBV28 and TRBJ1-2; no reliable D call. The V and J ends lost 5 bases and 2 bases respectively, with 12 bases between them. In germline, CDR1 is MDHEN, CDR2 SYDVKM. The CDR3 sequence is 14 residues long. CDR3 amino acids: CASSARTENYGYTF. CDR3 nucleotides: TGTGCCAGCAGTGCAAGGACGGAGAACTATGGCTACACCTTC.

The rearrangement joins TRBV30 to TRBJ2-3; no definite D call. The germline CDR1 and CDR2 sequences are GTSNPN and SVGIG (reference sequence). Trimming cost V 4 bases and J 2 bases, with 7 bases left between them. The CDR3 covers 12 residues. CDR3 nucleotides: TGTGCCTGGACCGCACCCACAGATACGCAGTATTTT. Protein: CAWTAPTDTQYF.

The gene calls are TRBV19 and TRBJ2-7; D unresolved. In germline, CDR1 is LNHDA, CDR2 SQIVND (reference sequence). CDR3 length: 14 residues. V was cut by 8 bases and J by 3 bases, with 17 bases left in between. CDR3 coding DNA: TGTGCCAGTGGCCGTTCGAACAGATACTACGAGCAGTACTTC. This codes for CASGRSNRYYEQYF.

V gene TRBV7-2 combines with J gene TRBJ2-3; D uncertain. V dropped 3 bases and J dropped 5 bases, with 6 bases sitting between them. The CDR3 extends over 12 amino acids. Germline CDR1 reads SGHTA; CDR2 reads FQGNSA. The CDR3: CASSFGEDTQYF. CDR3 nucleotides: TGTGCCAGCAGCTTTGGGGAAGATACGCAGTATTTT.

The chain links TRBV6-1 to TRBJ2-7, with 7 bases lining up with TRBD1. Germline V gene sequence: CDR1 MNHNS, CDR2 SASEGT. Losses at the gene ends were 4 bases for V and 1 base for J; bases not matched to a gene: 7. The CDR3 is made up of 15 amino acids. CDR3 sequence: CASSVGQSLSYEQYF. As DNA, the CDR3 is TGTGCCAGCAGTGTGGGACAGTCCCTATCCTACGAGCAGTACTTC.

This sequence joins TRBV5-1 and TRBJ2-7, with D perhaps matching TRBD1 (5 bases). The CDR3 sequence is 15 residues long. The germline V and J ends were trimmed by 5 bases and 2 bases, with 17 bases remaining between them. CDR1 is SGHRS and CDR2 is YFSETQ in the germline V gene. The CDR3 DNA reads TGCGCCAGCAGGCCCCCCAGCGCAGGGACCTACGAGCAGTACTTC. It is translated as CASRPPSAGTYEQYF. The full variable domain, with the rest looked up from reference TRBV5-1 and TRBJ2-7, is KAGVTQTPRYLIKTRGQQVTLSCSPISGHRSVSWYQQTPGQGLQFLFEYFSETQRNKGNFPGRFSGRQFSNSRSEMNVSTLELGDSALYLCASRPPSAGTYEQYFGPGTRLTVT.

The rearrangement joins TRBV7-9 to TRBJ2-7; D unclear. Germline V gene sequence: CDR1 SEHNR, CDR2 FQNEAQ (reference sequence). Deletions cut 2 bases from V and 0 bases from J, with 14 bases between. CDR3 length: 16 residues. The CDR3 sequence is CASSLSLGMDSYEQYF. CDR3 bases: TGTGCCAGCAGCTTATCGTTGGGGATGGACTCCTACGAGCAGTACTTC.

Details on this clone: The same CDR3 arises from other DNA sequences in this sample as well. The CDR3 DNA sequence: TGTGCCAGCAGTTTAGCAGGGGGTGAAAAACTGTTTTTT. Its translation is CASSLAGGEKLFF. The rearrangement joins TRBV27 to TRBJ1-4, with 7 bases matching TRBD1. The V gene end was trimmed by 2 bases and the J gene end by 7 bases; junction bases not matched to a gene: 1. From germline, CDR1 is MNHEY and CDR2 SMNVEV (reference sequence). The CDR3 consists of 13 residues. The whole variable domain, filled in from reference TRBV27 and TRBJ1-4, reads EAQVTQNPRYLITVTGKKLTVTCSQNMNHEYMSWYRQDPGLGLRQIYYSMNVEVTDKGDVPEGYKVSRKEKRNFPLILESPSPNQTSLYFCASSLAGGEKLFFGSGTQLSVL.

This rearrangement joins TRBV7-9 to TRBJ2-7; tentative D call: TRBD1 (6 bases). V lost 5 bases, J lost 5 bases, and 16 bases lay in between. CDR3 length equals 14 residues. Germline-derived CDR1 and CDR2 are SEHNR and FQNEAQ (reference sequence). The CDR3 region has the DNA TGTGCCAGCAGCCCCCACCGCCAGGGGAACGAGCAGTACTTC. Translating it yields CASSPHRQGNEQYF.

The J gene is TRBJ1-2, the V gene TRBV30; possible D gene TRBD1, 5 bases. V gave up 8 bases and J gave up 7 bases, with 17 bases separating them. This CDR3 contains 12 residues. Germline V gene sequence: CDR1 GTSNPN, CDR2 SVGIG (reference sequence). CDR3 region: CAGPGADGGYTF. The CDR3 DNA is TGTGCCGGGCCTGGGGCGGACGGTGGCTACACCTTC. The full variable domain, rest sourced from reference TRBV30 and TRBJ1-2, is SQTIHQWPATLVQPVGSPLSLECTVEGTSNPNLYWYRQAAGRGLQLLFYSVGIGQISSEVPQNLSASRPQDRQFILSSKKLLLSDSGFYLCAGPGADGGYTFGSGTRLTVV.

V is TRBV29-1 and J is TRBJ2-5; D not certain. Germline V lookup: CDR1 SQVTM, CDR2 ANQGSEA. The CDR3 covers 11 residues. The ends were cut back, 0 bases at V and 9 bases at J, with 8 bases in the middle. In DNA form, the CDR3 reads TGCAGCGTTGAAGATAGGTGGGCCCAGTACTTC. Translated, it gives CSVEDRWAQYF.